These 2 T cell receptor beta chains originate from one sample sequenced in a study of blood T cell repertoires in COVID-19. Clones were read by immunoSEQ multiplex PCR, and TCRdb kept only the in-frame ones, dropping some. The profile shows around 130,000 clones, just over 75% of them singletons. Sample: peripheral blood. The receptors originated from a human donor in a cohort sampled during active COVID-19.

This clone was recorded only once. The chain links TRBV2 to TRBJ2-3; 8 nucleotides line up with TRBD2. The CDR3 has 14 residues. J was trimmed by 4 bases and V by 6 bases; bases with no gene match: 6. In germline, CDR1 is SNHLY, CDR2 FYNNEI. The CDR3 nucleotides are TGTGCCAGCAGCTCCGGGACTAGAGCAGATACGCAGTATTTT. This sequence encodes CASSSGTRADTQYF.

The chain employs TRBV15 and TRBJ1-2; weak D call: TRBD1 (6 bases). The CDR3 has 15 residues. The V gene's germline CDR1 is LNHNV and CDR2 YYDKDF (reference sequence). The V end lost 0 bases, the J end lost 4 bases, and 12 bases lay between the germline ends. This CDR3 reads CATSREGGQAYGYTF. In DNA form, the CDR3 reads TGTGCCACCAGCAGAGAGGGGGGGCAGGCCTATGGCTACACCTTC.